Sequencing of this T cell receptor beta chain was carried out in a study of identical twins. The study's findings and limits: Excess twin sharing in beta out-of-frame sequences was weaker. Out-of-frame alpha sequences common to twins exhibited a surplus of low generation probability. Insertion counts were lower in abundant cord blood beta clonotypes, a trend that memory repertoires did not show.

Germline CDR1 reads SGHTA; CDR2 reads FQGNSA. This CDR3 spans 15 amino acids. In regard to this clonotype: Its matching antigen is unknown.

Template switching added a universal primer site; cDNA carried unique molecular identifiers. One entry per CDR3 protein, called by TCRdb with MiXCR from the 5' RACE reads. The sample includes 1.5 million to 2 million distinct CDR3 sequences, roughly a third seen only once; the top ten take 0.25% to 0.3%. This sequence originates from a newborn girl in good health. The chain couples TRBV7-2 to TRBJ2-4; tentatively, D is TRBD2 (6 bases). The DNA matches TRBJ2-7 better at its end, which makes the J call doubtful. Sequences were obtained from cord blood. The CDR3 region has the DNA TGTGCCAGCAGCTTAGACGGGGGAGGTTGGGGCGAGCAGTACTTC. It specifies CASSLDGGGWGEQYF.